Listed below are T cell receptor beta chains from one sample, sequenced in a study of T cells in Graves' hyperthyroidism and ophthalmopathy. Via MiXCR, TCRdb re-called the multiplex PCR reads, giving one row per CDR3 protein. The data show roughly 150,000 distinct CDR3 sequences, 8% to 9.5% seen once. Material for sequencing was blood. These receptors came from a woman younger than 30 with Graves' hyperthyroidism that later progressed to Graves' ophthalmopathy. The CDR3 runs from the conserved cysteine through the conserved F or W. The D gene is left open where the match is weak. Rows may omit the clone size; those that give it use once, few, many or a size class.

>TRBV30|many|TRBD1|TRBJ1-6
TGTGCCTGGAGTGTTAAAAGTCCAGGGGGCAATTCACCCCTCCACTTT
CAWSVKSPGGNSPLHF
>TRBV6-1|many|.|TRBJ2-2
TGTGCCAGCAGTCCCTTATCTGGGGCGAACACCGGGGAGCTGTTTTTT
CASSPLSGANTGELFF
>TRBV11-3|.|TRBD2|TRBJ2-1
TGTGCCAGCAGCTTTAGCGGGAGGGGTGATGAGCAGTTCTTC
CASSFSGRGDEQFF
>TRBV12-3/TRBV12-4|many|.|TRBJ2-3
TGTGCCAGCAGTTTGCCTGCTGGCAGGCGGGTCGGGAATACGCAGTATTTT
CASSLPAGRRVGNTQYF
>TRBV9|many|TRBD2|TRBJ2-5
TGTGCCAGCAGCGTTGGTATGGCTAGCGGGGACAAGGAGACCCAGTACTTC
CASSVGMASGDKETQYF
>TRBV6-5|many|TRBD2|TRBJ2-7
TGTGCCAGCAGTTACTCGGCGGGGGTAACCTACGAGCAGTACTTC
CASSYSAGVTYEQYF
>TRBV27|many|TRBD2|TRBJ2-1
TGTGCCAGCAGCCGGGACTATACCTACAATGAGCAGTTCTTC
CASSRDYTYNEQFF
>TRBV19|many|.|TRBJ1-2
TGTGCCATCAGGGTACGTGGCTACACCTTC
CAIRVRGYTF
>TRBV7-3|many|.|TRBJ2-2
TGTGCCAGCAGCTCCATACCTAATGGGGAGCTGTTTTTT
CASSSIPNGELFF
>TRBV7-9|.|TRBD1|TRBJ1-1
TGTGCCAGCAGCTTACCTGGACAGGGGGCGGTTATGAACACTGAAGCTTTCTTT
CASSLPGQGAVMNTEAFF
>TRBV7-8|many|.|TRBJ1-5
TGTGCCAGCAGCTTAGTCGCTAGAGGTAGCAATCAGCCCCAGCATTTT
CASSLVARGSNQPQHF
>TRBV6-1|many|TRBD1|TRBJ1-1
TGTGCCAGCAGCACTACAGGGGGAGGGACTGAAGCTTTCTTT
CASSTTGGGTEAFF
>TRBV3-1|many|TRBD2|TRBJ2-3
TGTGCCAGCAGCGACCGGGGGAGTAGCGGGACAGATACGCAGTATTTT
CASSDRGSSGTDTQYF
>TRBV20-1|many|TRBD2|TRBJ2-7
TGCAGTGCTCACCCTCACAGCGGGAGCCCCTACGAGCAGTACTTC
CSAHPHSGSPYEQYF
>TRBV6-5|.|.|TRBJ1-1
TGTGCCAGCAGTTACACAAACAGGGAGACTGAAGCTTTCTTT
CASSYTNRETEAFF
>TRBV28|many|.|TRBJ1-5
TGTGCCAGCGACGATACGGATCAGCCCCAGCATTTT
CASDDTDQPQHF
>TRBV5-1|many|TRBD2|TRBJ2-5
TGCGCCAGCAGTGTGAGTAGCGGGGACTTTGAGACCCAGTACTTC
CASSVSSGDFETQYF
>TRBV28|many|.|TRBJ2-5
TGTGCCAGCAAGACCCTAAGGGGGGCCCGTCGGAGTGAGACCCAGTACTTC
CASKTLRGARRSETQYF
>TRBV12-3/TRBV12-4|many|.|TRBJ2-5
TGTGCCAGCAGTCTGAAAGAGACCCAGTACTTC
CASSLKETQYF
>TRBV2|many|TRBD1|TRBJ1-4
TGTGCCAGCAGGAGGACAGGGGGCGTATTTAATGAAAAACTGTTTTTT
CASRRTGGVFNEKLFF
>TRBV14|.|.|TRBJ2-7
TGTGCCAGCAGCCCCCTGTCGGGATACGAGCAGTACTTC
CASSPLSGYEQYF
>TRBV6-1|many|TRBD2|TRBJ2-7
TGTGCCAGCACATACAGCGGGGCCTCCTACGAGCAGTACTTC
CASTYSGASYEQYF
>TRBV30|.|.|TRBJ2-1
TGTGCCTGGAGTGTAATCAATGAGCAGTTCTTC
CAWSVINEQFF
>TRBV15|many|.|TRBJ1-2
TGTGCCACCAGCAGAGTGGGGTATGGACTTAACTATGGCTACACCTTC
CATSRVGYGLNYGYTF
>TRBV5-6|few|TRBD2|TRBJ2-1
TGTGCCAGCAGCTTGTGGAGCGGGAGCTTAAATGAGCAGTTCTTC
CASSLWSGSLNEQFF
>TRBV18|few|.|TRBJ2-4
TGTGCCAGCTCATCTGGGGTAGCCAAAAACATTCAGTACTTC
CASSSGVAKNIQYF
>TRBV27|many|TRBD2|TRBJ2-5
TGTGCCAGCAGTCCCCTCCCGCCGACCTTAGCGGGAGGGACTCAGGAGACCCAGTACTTC
CASSPLPPTLAGGTQETQYF
>TRBV20-1|few|.|TRBJ2-1
TGCAGTGCTAGAGATTGGGCTAGCTCCTACAATGAGCAGTTCTTC
CSARDWASSYNEQFF
>TRBV7-3|many|TRBD1|TRBJ2-7
TGTGCCAGCAGCTTAAGACAGGGGGCGCTCCACGAGCAGTACTTC
CASSLRQGALHEQYF
>TRBV20-1|many|TRBD2|TRBJ2-5
TGCAGTGCTAGAGTTCCAGCGGGGGGGCAAGAGACCCAGTACTTC
CSARVPAGGQETQYF
>TRBV6-1|many|.|TRBJ1-5
TGTGCCAGCAGCCTTAGACAGGAACACGATCAGCCCCAGCATTTT
CASSLRQEHDQPQHF
>TRBV30|many|.|TRBJ1-1
TGTGCCTGGAGTGTACATGACAACACTGAAGCTTTCTTT
CAWSVHDNTEAFF
>TRBV19|few|.|TRBJ1-5
TGTGCCACCAACGGTAGGGGAATTCAGCCCCAGCATTTT
CATNGRGIQPQHF
>TRBV19|.|TRBD1|TRBJ2-4
TGTGCCAGTAGCCCGACAGGGGTAACCAAAAACATTCAGTACTTC
CASSPTGVTKNIQYF
>TRBV7-9|many|.|TRBJ2-7
TGTGCCAGCAGCTTAGGGACTTACGAGCAGTACTTC
CASSLGTYEQYF
>TRBV5-8|many|.|TRBJ2-7
TGTGCCAGCAGCCTGGGAGAGGCAGCCTACGAGCAGTACTTC
CASSLGEAAYEQYF
>TRBV27|many|TRBD1|TRBJ2-2
TGTGCCAGCAGTACCACCGGGACAGGACTTAACACCGGGGAGCTGTTTTTT
CASSTTGTGLNTGELFF
>TRBV18|.|.|TRBJ2-5
TGTGCCAGCTCACCCAACAGGGAAGAGACCCAGTACTTC
CASSPNREETQYF
>TRBV10-1|.|.|TRBJ2-5
TGCGCCAGCAGTGTTTTTCCAGAGACCCAGTACTTC
CASSVFPETQYF
>TRBV30|many|.|TRBJ1-4
TGTGCCTGGGACCGGGGGGGGGCTTTGGAACTGTTTTTT
CAWDRGGALELFF
>TRBV6-5|many|TRBD2|TRBJ2-5
TGTGCCAGCAGTTACGAGGGAGCGGGGGGGCCCTTGGCCCAGTACTTC
CASSYEGAGGPLAQYF
>TRBV30|many|.|TRBJ2-7
TGTGCCTGGAGGTTAGCATTCTTAACAGGAACCTACGAGCAGTACTTC
CAWRLAFLTGTYEQYF
>TRBV6-5|.|TRBD2|TRBJ2-1
TGTGCCAGCAGTTACTCTTCGGGAGGGGGTCGCGATGAGCAGTTCTTC
CASSYSSGGGRDEQFF
>TRBV6-1|many|TRBD1|TRBJ1-1
TGTGCCAGCAGTTCTCGCCCCGGGACAGGGGGCAAAGGGATGAACACTGAAGCTTTCTTT
CASSSRPGTGGKGMNTEAFF
>TRBV10-2|many|.|TRBJ1-1
TGCGCCAGCAGTAACGCAGCCCTGGGTGGCACTGAAGCTTTCTTT
CASSNAALGGTEAFF
>TRBV2|.|TRBD1|TRBJ2-7
TGTGCCAGCATGGGACAGGGATACCACGAGCAGTACTTC
CASMGQGYHEQYF
>TRBV7-9|many|TRBD1|TRBJ1-2
TGTGCCAGCAGCTTAGCTACAGGGGGTCCTAACTATGGCTACACCTTC
CASSLATGGPNYGYTF
>TRBV4-2|.|TRBD2|TRBJ2-3
TGTGCCAGCAGCCAAGGCATTCTAGCGGGAGAAAACACAGATACGCAGTATTTT
CASSQGILAGENTDTQYF
>TRBV12-3/TRBV12-4|few|.|TRBJ2-3
TGTGCCAGCAGTTTACTCGACGGTGATACGCAGTATTTT
CASSLLDGDTQYF
>TRBV2|many|TRBD2|TRBJ2-1
TGTGCCAGCAGCCTAGGACTAGCGGGAGTCACTGAGCAGTTCTTC
CASSLGLAGVTEQFF
>TRBV5-1|.|TRBD1|TRBJ2-7
TGCGCCAGCAGCGGAAGGGACAGCTCCTACGAGCAGTACTTC
CASSGRDSSYEQYF
>TRBV5-4|few|.|TRBJ2-2
TGTGCCAGCAGCTTGGAGGGCGGGGAGCTGTTTTTT
CASSLEGGELFF
>TRBV12-3/TRBV12-4|few|.|TRBJ1-4
TGTGCCAGCAGTTTTCGGGTAGCTAATGAAAAACTGTTTTTT
CASSFRVANEKLFF
>TRBV29-1|many|.|TRBJ1-2
TGCAGCGTTGAGTGGCAGAACTATGGCTACACCTTC
CSVEWQNYGYTF
>TRBV7-9|many|TRBD1|TRBJ2-5
TGTGCCAGCAGCGCCGCGGACAGGGGGACCCAAGAGACCCAGTACTTC
CASSAADRGTQETQYF